This TCR beta chain derives from a study of T cell responses to AZD1222 COVID-19 vaccine. The study, taken as a whole, reports: Seropositive at baseline were only a handful of AZD1222 recipients. Vaccine-associated CD4 TCRs ranged over spike, dominating at 160-218 and 743-854.

TCRdb keeps only in-frame clones here, not all; method: immunoSEQ multiplex PCR. The sample carries under 85,000 clones, about nine tenths recorded once. The length of the CDR3 is 13 residues. Deletions cut 7 bases from V and 7 bases from J, with 16 bases between. In regard to this clone: The antigen remains undetermined.

The sequences come from peripheral blood, collected on day 0 of AZD1222 vaccination. The sequence derives from an adult in good health. This sequence joins TRBV12-3 or TRBV12-4 and TRBJ1-1; D call uncertain. The CDR3 region is CASTIDHSGEAFF. Here the CDR3 DNA reads TGTGCCAGCACAATTGACCACAGCGGTGAAGCTTTCTTT.